The clone carrying this T cell receptor (beta chain) was counted only a few times. Its matching antigen is unknown. These data belong to a study of T-cell memory formation after mild COVID-19. TCR alpha and TCR beta cDNA libraries with sample barcodes and UMIs came from 5'RACE using constant-segment primers. TCRdb called the 5' RACE reads again in MiXCR, with one record for every CDR3 protein. The repertoire holds 40,000 to 60,000 distinct CDR3 sequences, with 7% to 8% as singletons. Overall study findings and caveats: Mainly in CM and EM were contracting CD4+ clones; CD8+ were in EMRA.

Material for sequencing was PBMCs or a T cell subset sorted from them (not recorded which). This TCR derives from a man aged 18-30 years who had mild COVID-19 (a few samples of this study predate the infection). Cell type and time point are not known.

CDR3 residues: CASSYGRGNEQFF. CDR3 sequence (DNA): TGTGCCAGCAGTTACGGGAGGGGCAATGAGCAGTTCTTC. V gene TRBV6-6 combines with J gene TRBJ2-1, with TRBD2 matching 7 bases. Germline trimming cut 2 bases from V and 6 bases from J; bases unmatched to any gene: 1. From germline, CDR1 is MNHNY and CDR2 SVGAGI (reference sequence). The CDR3 sequence is 13 residues long.